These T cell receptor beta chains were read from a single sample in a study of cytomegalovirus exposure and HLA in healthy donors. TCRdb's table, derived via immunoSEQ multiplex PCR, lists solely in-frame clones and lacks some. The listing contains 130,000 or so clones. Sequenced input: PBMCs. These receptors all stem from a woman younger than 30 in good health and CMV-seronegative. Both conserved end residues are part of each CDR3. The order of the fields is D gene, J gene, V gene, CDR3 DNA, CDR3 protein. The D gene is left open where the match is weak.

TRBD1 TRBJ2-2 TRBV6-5 TGTGCCAGCAGTTACAGGGGGCGCGTGGACACCGGGGAGCTGTTTTTT CASSYRGRVDTGELFF
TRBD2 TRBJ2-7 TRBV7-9 TGTGCCAGCAGCTCAGAGGCCGGGACTAGCGACGAGCAGTACTTC CASSSEAGTSDEQYF
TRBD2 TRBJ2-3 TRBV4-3 TGCGCCAGCAGCCAAACAGCCGGGAGGACCACAGATACGCAGTATTTT CASSQTAGRTTDTQYF
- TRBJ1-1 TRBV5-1 TGCGCCAGCAGCTTTCGGGGGGGCAATACTGAAGCTTTCTTT CASSFRGGNTEAFF
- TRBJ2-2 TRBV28 TGTGCCAGCAGCAGCCACAGTGGGACCGGGGAGCTGTTTTTT CASSSHSGTGELFF
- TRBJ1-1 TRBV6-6 TGTGCCAGCAGTTACTCTGTCACAGTTGGGAACACTGAAGCTTTCTTT CASSYSVTVGNTEAFF
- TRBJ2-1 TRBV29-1 TGCAGCGTTGAAACCAGCGGCCACAATGAGCAGTTCTTC CSVETSGHNEQFF
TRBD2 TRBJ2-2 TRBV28 TGTGCCAGCAGGGGACTAGCGGTCACCGGGGAGCTGTTTTTT CASRGLAVTGELFF
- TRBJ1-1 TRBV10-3 TGTGCCATCACCGAGGACAGGAACACTGAAGCTTTCTTT CAITEDRNTEAFF
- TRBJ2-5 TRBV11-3 TGTGCCAGCAGCTTAGGGGGGGACAGACAAGAGACCCAGTACTTC CASSLGGDRQETQYF
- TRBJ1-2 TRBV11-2 TGTGCCAGCAGCTTTTTAGACGGGGGCTATGGCTACACCTTC CASSFLDGGYGYTF
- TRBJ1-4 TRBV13 TGTGCCAGCAGCCAGCACATGGCAGGGGCTGAAAAACTGTTTTTT CASSQHMAGAEKLFF
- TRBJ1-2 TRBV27 TGTGCCAGCAGTTTAGGGGGGGGGCCTAACTATGGCTACACCTTC CASSLGGGPNYGYTF
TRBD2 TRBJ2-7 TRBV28 TGTGCCAGCAGTTTGCCCGGGCAGGCCGGGAGGGAGCAGTACTTC CASSLPGQAGREQYF
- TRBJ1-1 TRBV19 TGTGCCAGTAGCAATGAGCCGGGCACTGAAGCTTTCTTT CASSNEPGTEAFF
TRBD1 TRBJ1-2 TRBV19 TGTGCCAGTAGTGTCTTACCGGGACAGGGGCTCTATGGCTACACCTTC CASSVLPGQGLYGYTF
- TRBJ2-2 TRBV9 TGTGCCAGCAGCCTCGCCGGGAGTCCCACCGGGGAGCTGTTTTTT CASSLAGSPTGELFF
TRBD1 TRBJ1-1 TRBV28 TGTGCCAGCAGTGGACAGGCGAACACTGAAGCTTTCTTT CASSGQANTEAFF
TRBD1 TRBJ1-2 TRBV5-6 TGTGCCAGCAGCTTACGACAGGGTGGGATCTCTAACTATGGCTACACCTTC CASSLRQGGISNYGYTF
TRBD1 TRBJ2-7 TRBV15 TGTGCCACCAGCAGAGGAGGGGGACAGGCCTTCGACGAGCAGTACTTC CATSRGGGQAFDEQYF
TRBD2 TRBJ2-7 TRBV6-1 TGTGCCAGCAGTGGGAGTGCACTGTTCGGACTAGCGGGGAGTGGCGAGCAGTACTTC CASSGSALFGLAGSGEQYF
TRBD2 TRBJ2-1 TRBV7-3 TGTGCCAGCAGCCGAAACGGACTAGCTAATGGCAATGAGCAGTTCTTC CASSRNGLANGNEQFF
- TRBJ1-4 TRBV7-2 TGTGCCAGCAGCTTAGGGACAGCCGCAACTAATGAAAAACTGTTTTTT CASSLGTAATNEKLFF
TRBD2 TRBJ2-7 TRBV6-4 TGTGCCAGCAGTGACTCGAGGCTAGCGGGAGCGGTAGGGCAGTACTTC CASSDSRLAGAVGQYF
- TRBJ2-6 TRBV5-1 TGCGCCAGCAGCTTGGACCTCTTCCGGGGGTCTGGGGCCAACGTCCTGACTTTC CASSLDLFRGSGANVLTF
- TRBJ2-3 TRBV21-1 TGTGCCAGCAGCAAAGGAGCGTTGGTGAGCCCAGATACGCAGTATTTT CASSKGALVSPDTQYF
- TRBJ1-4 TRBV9 TGTGCCAGCAGCGCCGGACCGACAGCTAATGAAAAACTGTTTTTT CASSAGPTANEKLFF
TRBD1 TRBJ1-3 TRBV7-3 TGTGCCAGCAGCTCTACAGGGGGGGCAGGAAACACCATATATTTT CASSSTGGAGNTIYF
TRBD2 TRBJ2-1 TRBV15 TGTGCCACCAGTCACCTCACTAGCGGGAGGTACAATGAGCAGTTCTTC CATSHLTSGRYNEQFF